The 15 T cell receptor beta chains in this list originate from one sample, sequenced in a study of STAT5B mutations in CD4+ large granular lymphocyte leukemia. Here immunoSEQ multiplex PCR was the method, and the copy in TCRdb shows in-frame clones only, minus some. The profile shows around 35,000 clones, about 85% of them singletons. Sequencing was done on a sample of CD4+ T cells from blood buffy coats. These receptors were obtained from a human donor in good health.

The rearrangement uses TRBV18 and TRBJ1-1; possible D gene TRBD1, 5 bases. V gave up 4 bases and J gave up 2 bases, with 11 bases separating them. Germline assignment: CDR1 KGHSH and CDR2 LQKENI. The CDR3 covers 14 residues. The CDR3 nucleotides are TGTGCCAGCTCACAGAAGACAGTAAACACTGAAGCTTTCTTT. Translation: CASSQKTVNTEAFF.

This sequence joins TRBV5-1 and TRBJ2-2; 12 positions match TRBD2. This CDR3 has 15 amino acids. Trimming removed 4 bases from V and 5 bases from J; junction bases left unmatched: 3. Germline V gives CDR1 SGHRS, CDR2 YFSETQ. The CDR3 sequence: CASSRTSGTTGELFF. The CDR3 DNA sequence: TGCGCCAGCAGCCGGACTAGCGGGACGACCGGGGAGCTGTTTTTT. The full variable domain, its missing parts supplied by reference TRBV5-1 and TRBJ2-2, is KAGVTQTPRYLIKTRGQQVTLSCSPISGHRSVSWYQQTPGQGLQFLFEYFSETQRNKGNFPGRFSGRQFSNSRSEMNVSTLELGDSALYLCASSRTSGTTGELFFGEGSRLTVL.

The rearrangement uses TRBV6-5 and TRBJ2-2; the match to TRBD2 covers 12 bases. Germline CDR1 reads MNHEY; CDR2 reads SVGAGI. This CDR3 is built from 15 residues. Losses at the gene ends were 2 bases for V and 6 bases for J; bases not matched to a gene: 1. The CDR3 DNA sequence: TGTGCCAGCAGTTACCGACTAGCGGGAGCCGGGGAGCTGTTTTTT. It codes for CASSYRLAGAGELFF.

The chain employs TRBV28 and TRBJ1-2, with D uncertain. The V end was cut by 5 bases, the J end by 8 bases, with 12 bases between. The germline CDR1 and CDR2 sequences are MDHEN and SYDVKM. The CDR3 is made up of 12 amino acids. The CDR3 DNA is TGTGCCAGCAGTGACATGACGAGCGGCTACACCTTC. This codes for CASSDMTSGYTF.

The V and J genes are TRBV4-1 and TRBJ2-1; weak D call: TRBD1 (5 bases). V gave up 1 base and J gave up 7 bases, with 8 bases separating them. The CDR3 is 13 residues long. Germline CDR1 and CDR2: MGHRA and YSYEKL. The CDR3 DNA reads as TGCGCCAGCAGCCAAGGACCAGGGAATGAGCAGTTCTTC. The encoded protein is CASSQGPGNEQFF.

The chain uses TRBV6-1 and TRBJ2-4; the D gene could be TRBD1 or TRBD2 (5 bases each). V was clipped by 4 bases and J by 2 bases, with 9 bases between them. CDR3 length equals 14 residues. The germline V gene has CDR1 MNHNS and CDR2 SASEGT. As DNA, the CDR3 is TGTGCCAGCAGTGTTGAGGGACCCAAAAACATTCAGTACTTC. Translated: CASSVEGPKNIQYF.

The rearrangement links TRBV2 to TRBJ1-1; D not certain. The length of the CDR3 is 15 residues. CDR1 and CDR2 (germline): SNHLY, FYNNEI. Trimming took 7 bases from V and 4 from J, leaving 19 bases between them. The CDR3: CASTGVLEAATEAFF. CDR3 DNA: TGTGCCAGCACTGGGGTACTAGAGGCAGCCACTGAAGCTTTCTTT.

The chain joins TRBV5-4 to TRBJ1-1; the D is unclear. Trimming pared 0 bases from V and 2 bases from J, leaving 11 bases between. The CDR3 consists of 15 residues. Germline V gene lookup returns CDR1 SGHNT and CDR2 YYREEE (reference sequence). CDR3: CASSLGTRTNTEAFF. The CDR3 DNA is TGTGCCAGCAGCTTGGGAACGAGAACTAACACTGAAGCTTTCTTT.

This chain connects TRBV2 to TRBJ2-3, with D possibly matching TRBD1 (6 bases). Per germline, CDR1 SNHLY and CDR2 FYNNEI. The CDR3 spans 15 residues. The V end lost 6 bases, the J end lost 5 bases, and 18 bases lay between the germline ends. CDR3 sequence: CASRSRGSLGDTQYF. CDR3 coding DNA: TGTGCCAGCAGATCTAGGGGGAGCCTTGGAGATACGCAGTATTTT.

The V and J genes are TRBV4-2 and TRBJ2-3, with D perhaps given as TRBD1 or TRBD2 (5 bases each). Germline CDR1 is LGHNA and CDR2 is YNFKEQ. Trimming pared 0 bases from V and 3 bases from J, leaving 16 bases between. CDR3 length: 17 amino acids. The CDR3 coding sequence is TGTGCCAGCAGCCAAGATTTCGCGCAGGGCGGGACAGATACGCAGTATTTT. Its protein product is CASSQDFAQGGTDTQYF.

The chain uses TRBV29-1 and TRBJ1-2; the D gene is possibly TRBD1 (6 bases). V lost 6 bases and J 6 bases, leaving 17 bases between the germline ends. Germline-derived CDR1 and CDR2 are SQVTM and ANQGSEA. The CDR3 runs to 13 residues. The CDR3 DNA reads as TGCAGCGTCAGTAAGACAGGAGGGGATGGCTACACCTTC. The encoded protein is CSVSKTGGDGYTF.

The chain joins TRBV5-6 to TRBJ2-5; D unclear. The CDR3 covers 11 residues. V lost 0 bases, J lost 7 bases, and 4 bases lay in between. Germline V gives CDR1 SGHDT, CDR2 YYEEEE. Here the CDR3 reads CASSLVGTQYF. CDR3 coding DNA: TGTGCCAGCAGCTTGGTTGGGACCCAGTACTTC.

This clone has just a few counts. The V gene is TRBV28, the J gene TRBJ1-5; the D gene is possibly TRBD1 (5 bases). This CDR3 is 13 amino acids long. Germline V gene sequence: CDR1 MDHEN, CDR2 SYDVKM. V lost 4 bases and J 10 bases, leaving 14 bases between the germline ends. CDR3 protein: CASSSQLGTPQHF. For the CDR3, the DNA is TGTGCCAGCAGTTCTCAACTCGGGACTCCCCAGCATTTT.

The chain couples TRBV28 to TRBJ1-2, with D possibly matching TRBD1 (5 bases). Trimming took 2 bases from V and 6 from J, leaving 16 bases between them. Germline V gene sequence: CDR1 MDHEN, CDR2 SYDVKM. The CDR3 has 15 residues. CDR3 in amino acids: CASSLGVGALNGYTF. The DNA for the CDR3 is TGTGCCAGCAGTTTAGGCGTTGGGGCTTTGAATGGCTACACCTTC.

The chain joins TRBV10-3 to TRBJ1-5; D call uncertain. Trimming removed 0 bases at V and 5 bases at J, with 2 bases between. CDR1 is ENHRY and CDR2 is SYGVKD in the germline V gene. The CDR3 sequence is 12 residues long. The CDR3 sequence: CAISESDQPQHF. Here the CDR3 DNA reads TGTGCCATCAGTGAGTCGGATCAGCCCCAGCATTTT.